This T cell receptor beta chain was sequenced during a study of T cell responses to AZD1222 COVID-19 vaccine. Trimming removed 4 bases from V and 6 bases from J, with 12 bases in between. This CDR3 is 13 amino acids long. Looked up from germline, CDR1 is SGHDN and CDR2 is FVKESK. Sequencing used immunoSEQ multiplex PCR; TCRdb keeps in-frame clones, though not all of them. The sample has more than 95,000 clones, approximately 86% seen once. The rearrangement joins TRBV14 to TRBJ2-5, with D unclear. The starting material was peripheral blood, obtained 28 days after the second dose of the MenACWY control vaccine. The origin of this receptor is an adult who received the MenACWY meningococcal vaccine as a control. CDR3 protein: CASSPELWQTQYF. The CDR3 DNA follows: TGTGCCAGCAGCCCAGAGTTGTGGCAGACCCAGTACTTC.